This T cell receptor (beta chain) was observed in a study of OX40 agonist ivuxolimab in advanced cancers. Study outcomes and limitations: The average count of expanded clones was higher among CD8+ T cells than among CD4+.

Here immunoSEQ multiplex PCR was the method, and the copy in TCRdb shows in-frame clones only, minus some. The data contain roughly 90,000 clones, 70% to 90% of them seen just once; the ten biggest clones take up approximately 1.5%. This CDR3 has 13 residues. V lost 0 bases, J lost 6 bases, and 1 base stayed unmatched. CDR1 MNHNY and CDR2 SVGAGI come from the germline V gene (reference sequence). Concerning this clone itself: What it binds is unknown.

V is TRBV6-6 and J is TRBJ2-7; TRBD1 matches 8 bases. Sequences were derived from CD4+ or CD8+ T cells sorted from blood, sampled in a trial of the OX40 agonist ivuxolimab. This TCR came from an adult with an advanced solid tumor such as melanoma, head and neck, liver or kidney cancer. The CDR3 coding sequence is TGTGCCAGCAGTTACTCCGACAGGGGCGAGCAGTACTTC. It specifies CASSYSDRGEQYF.